This entry describes one TCR beta chain. Its antigen is still unknown. The data derive from a study of Ad26.COV2.S vaccination and SARS-CoV-2 variants. Study-level results: Responses of spike-specific T cells (both CD8+ and CD4+) reportedly showed substantial breadth after vaccination.

TCRdb keeps only in-frame clones here, not all; method: immunoSEQ multiplex PCR. This table holds about 480,000 clones, approximately 90% found once. Trimming removed 6 bases from V and 4 bases from J, with 9 bases in between. Germline V gene sequence: CDR1 LGHNA, CDR2 YNFKEQ. The CDR3 extends over 13 amino acids. Treatment specified: about 20 received Ad26.COV2.S at low or high dose, single or two shots; roughly five received placebo; per-sample allocation not given. Sampling happened 63 days after the first vaccine or placebo injection. This sample comprised peripheral blood, obtained in a trial of Ad26.COV2.S vaccine versus placebo. The source of this sequence is a person aged 18 to 59 who received the Ad26.COV2.S COVID-19 vaccine or a placebo. The chain has TRBV4-2 and TRBJ1-4, with a tentative D call TRBD1 (5 bases). The CDR3 DNA sequence: TGTGCCAGCAGTGACAGCCTTAATGAAAAACTGTTTTTT. Protein sequence: CASSDSLNEKLFF.